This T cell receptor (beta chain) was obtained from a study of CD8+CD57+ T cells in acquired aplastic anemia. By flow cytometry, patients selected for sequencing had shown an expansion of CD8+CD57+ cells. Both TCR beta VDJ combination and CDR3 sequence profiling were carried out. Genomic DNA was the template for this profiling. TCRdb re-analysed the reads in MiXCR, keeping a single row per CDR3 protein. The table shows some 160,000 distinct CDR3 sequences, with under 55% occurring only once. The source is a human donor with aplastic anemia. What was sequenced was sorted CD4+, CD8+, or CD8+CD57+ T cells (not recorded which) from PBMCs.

CDR3 in amino acids: CASRSRTEGSTDTQYF. CDR3 nucleotides: TGTGCCAGTAGATCCAGGACGGAGGGGAGCACAGATACGCAGTATTTT. The gene calls are TRBV19 and TRBJ2-3, with a weak D call TRBD2 (6 bases). V shed 6 bases and J shed 0 bases, with 16 bases lying between them. The length of the CDR3 is 16 residues. Germline CDR1 reads LNHDA; CDR2 reads SQIVND (reference sequence). The whole variable domain, filled in from reference TRBV19 and TRBJ2-3, reads DGGITQSPKYLFRKEGQNVTLSCEQNLNHDAMYWYRQDPGQGLRLIYYSQIVNDFQKGDIAEGYSVSREKKESFPLTVTSAQKNPTAFYLCASRSRTEGSTDTQYFGPGTRLTVL.